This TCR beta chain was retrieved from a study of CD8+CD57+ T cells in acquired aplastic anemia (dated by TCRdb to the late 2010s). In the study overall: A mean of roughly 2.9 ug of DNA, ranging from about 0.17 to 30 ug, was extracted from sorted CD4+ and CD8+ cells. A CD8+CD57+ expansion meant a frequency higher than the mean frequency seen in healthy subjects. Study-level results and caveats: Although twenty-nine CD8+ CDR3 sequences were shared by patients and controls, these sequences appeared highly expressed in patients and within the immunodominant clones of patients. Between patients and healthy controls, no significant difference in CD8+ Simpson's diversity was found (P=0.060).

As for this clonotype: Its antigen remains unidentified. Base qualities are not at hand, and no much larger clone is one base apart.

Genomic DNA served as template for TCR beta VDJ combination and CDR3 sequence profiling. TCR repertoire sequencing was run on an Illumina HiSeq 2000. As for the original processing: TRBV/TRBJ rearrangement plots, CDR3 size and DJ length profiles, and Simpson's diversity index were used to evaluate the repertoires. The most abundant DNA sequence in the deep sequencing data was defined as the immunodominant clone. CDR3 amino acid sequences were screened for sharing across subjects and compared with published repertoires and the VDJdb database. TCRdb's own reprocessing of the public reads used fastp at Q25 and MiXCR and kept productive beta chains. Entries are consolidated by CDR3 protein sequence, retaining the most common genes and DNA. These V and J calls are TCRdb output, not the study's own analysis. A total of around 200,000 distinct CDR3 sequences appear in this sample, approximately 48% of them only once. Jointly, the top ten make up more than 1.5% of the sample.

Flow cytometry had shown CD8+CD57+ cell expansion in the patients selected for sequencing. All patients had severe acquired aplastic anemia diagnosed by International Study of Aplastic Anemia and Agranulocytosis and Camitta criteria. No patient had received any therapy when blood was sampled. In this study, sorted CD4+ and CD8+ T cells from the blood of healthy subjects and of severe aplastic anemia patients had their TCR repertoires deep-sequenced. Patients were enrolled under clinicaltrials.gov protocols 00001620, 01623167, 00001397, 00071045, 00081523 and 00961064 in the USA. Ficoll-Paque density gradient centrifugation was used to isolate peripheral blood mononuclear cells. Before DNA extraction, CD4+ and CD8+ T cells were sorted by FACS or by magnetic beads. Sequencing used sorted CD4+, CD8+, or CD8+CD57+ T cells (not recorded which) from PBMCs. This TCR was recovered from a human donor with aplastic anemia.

The bases read TGCGCCAGCAGCTTGGCCGGACAGGGTGCCCACGAGCAGTACTTC. It codes for CASSLAGQGAHEQYF. The V and J segments used are TRBV5-1 and TRBJ2-7, with 8 bases aligning to TRBD1. Germline trimming: 0 bases from V, 5 bases from J; junction bases outside gene matches: 7. From its cysteine to its phenylalanine, the CDR3 spans 15 amino acids. The read is trimmed to its CDR3 DNA, 45 bases read in frame from base 1. As encoded in the germline V gene, CDR1 is SGHRS while CDR2 is YFSETQ. Here the CDR3 is joined to the reference TRBV5-1 and TRBJ2-7 genes, and the full variable domain is: KAGVTQTPRYLIKTRGQQVTLSCSPISGHRSVSWYQQTPGQGLQFLFEYFSETQRNKGNFPGRFSGRQFSNSRSEMNVSTLELGDSALYLCASSLAGQGAHEQYFGPGTRLTVT.